Detailed here is one T cell receptor beta chain. The antigen remains undetermined. This entry is derived from a study of blood T cells in healthy people across ages. General observations from the study: There were more naive CD4+ cells and higher diversity in long-lived donors than in aged donors. Since the PBMCs were unsorted, naive and antigen-experienced cells could not be conclusively compared.

A second about 7 to 11 cycle PCR used barcoded and J-beta primers. TCRdb reprocessed the 5' RACE reads via MiXCR and lists one record per CDR3 protein. The sample lists about 930,000 distinct CDR3 sequences, 25% to 30% occurring once. These data also formed part of another study, on T cells of mothers and their children. That study adds: In the second PCR, M1S primer introduced barcodes and 2-4 random bases. Detection of persistent microchimeric T cell clones did not occur.

Sample: blood. The receptor's source is a woman aged 40-49 years in good health.

CDR3 loop: CASSLIRGGRTDTQYF. CDR3 bases: TGTGCCAGCAGTTTAATCCGCGGGGGGCGCACAGATACGCAGTATTTT. This chain joins TRBV12-3 or TRBV12-4 and TRBJ2-3; 8 bases align to TRBD2. The CDR3 spans 16 residues. The junction had 5 bases not matched to a gene; V was cut back by 2 bases and J by 1 base.